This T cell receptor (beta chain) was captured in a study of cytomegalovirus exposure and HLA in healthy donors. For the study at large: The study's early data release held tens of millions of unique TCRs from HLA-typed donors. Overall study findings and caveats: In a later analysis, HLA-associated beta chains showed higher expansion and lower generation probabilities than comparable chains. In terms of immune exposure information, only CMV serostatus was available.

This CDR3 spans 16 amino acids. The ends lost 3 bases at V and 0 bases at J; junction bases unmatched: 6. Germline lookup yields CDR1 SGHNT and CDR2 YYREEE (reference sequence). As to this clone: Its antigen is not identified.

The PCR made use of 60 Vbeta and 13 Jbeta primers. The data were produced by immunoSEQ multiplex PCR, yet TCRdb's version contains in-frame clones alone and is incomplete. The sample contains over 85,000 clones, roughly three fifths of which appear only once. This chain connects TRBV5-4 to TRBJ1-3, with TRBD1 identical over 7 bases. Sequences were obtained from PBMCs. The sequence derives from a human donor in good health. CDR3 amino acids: CASSSGTVASGNTIYF. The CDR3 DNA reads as TGTGCCAGCAGCTCGGGGACAGTTGCCTCTGGAAACACCATATATTTT.